A selection of T cell receptor beta chains follows, all from one sample in a study of neurological immune-mediated disorders. TCRdb analysed the 5' RACE reads with MiXCR anew, one entry per CDR3 protein. The top ten hold 2.5% to 4% of the sample, which has fewer than 110,000 distinct CDR3 sequences, 11% seen once. Sample: PBMCs. The receptors shown here come from a female donor with HTLV-1-associated myelopathy (HAM/TSP). Both conserved end residues are part of each CDR3. D genes are given only for firm matches. Rows may omit the clone size; those that give it use once, few, many or a size class.

clone_size d_call j_call cdr3_length v_call cdr3_aa cdr3_nt
many TRBD1 TRBJ1-5 14 TRBV5-1 CASSLEGASQPQHF TGCGCCAGCAGCTTGGAGGGGGCGTCACAGCCCCAGCATTTT
many . TRBJ1-2 13 TRBV9 CASSVASEGGYTF TGTGCCAGCAGCGTAGCTAGTGAGGGGGGCTACACCTTC
. TRBD1 TRBJ1-6 13 TRBV7-8 CASSGQVNSPLHF TGTGCCAGCAGCGGACAGGTCAATTCACCCCTCCACTTT
few . TRBJ2-7 13 TRBV5-1 CASSRYRSHEQYF TGCGCCAGCAGCCGATACAGGTCCCACGAGCAGTACTTC
many . TRBJ2-7 15 TRBV12-3/TRBV12-4 CASSPRGTATYEQYF TGTGCCAGCAGCCCCCGGGGGACAGCAACCTACGAGCAGTACTTC
many . TRBJ2-5 14 TRBV5-6 CASNLAGVGETQYF TGTGCCAGCAACTTGGCAGGGGTGGGCGAGACCCAGTACTTC
many . TRBJ2-6 15 TRBV5-1 CASSWTASGANVLTF TGCGCCAGCAGCTGGACTGCCTCTGGGGCCAACGTCCTGACTTTC
many TRBD1 TRBJ1-3 12 TRBV20-1 CSATGTGNTIYF TGCAGTGCGACAGGGACTGGAAACACCATATATTTT
many . TRBJ2-6 15 TRBV27 CASSLLGAGANVLTF TGTGCCAGCAGTTTATTAGGAGCTGGGGCCAACGTCCTGACTTTC
. . TRBJ2-5 11 TRBV29-1 CCDIDGETQYF TGCTGCGACATCGACGGCGAGACCCAGTACTTC
few . TRBJ2-7 12 TRBV28 CASTQVDYEQYF TGTGCCAGCACACAGGTCGACTACGAGCAGTACTTC
many . TRBJ1-1 16 TRBV7-2 CASSFPRWVLNTEAFF TGTGCCAGCAGCTTCCCAAGATGGGTACTCAACACTGAAGCTTTCTTT
many . TRBJ2-7 15 TRBV11-2 CASSLGVGFKHEQYF TGTGCCAGCAGCTTAGGTGTAGGGTTTAAACACGAGCAGTACTTC
many . TRBJ2-6 13 TRBV6-1 CAIRKEGANVLTF TGTGCCATCAGAAAGGAAGGGGCCAACGTCCTGACTTTC
many . TRBJ2-5 13 TRBV7-9 CASSRLGVETQYF TGTGCCAGCAGCCGGCTAGGGGTAGAGACCCAGTACTTC
many . TRBJ2-7 14 TRBV20-1 CSAHNEDGSYEQYF TGCAGTGCTCACAATGAGGACGGCTCCTACGAGCAGTACTTC
many . TRBJ2-2 18 TRBV7-2 CASSLGPPGPAGFGELFF TGTGCCAGCAGCTTAGGCCCCCCGGGCCCCGCTGGGTTCGGGGAGCTGTTTTTT
many . TRBJ2-7 13 TRBV11-3 CASSLYNSYEQYF TGTGCCAGCAGCTTGTACAACTCCTACGAGCAGTACTTC
many TRBD2 TRBJ2-5 16 TRBV7-2 CASSFGLAGGRETQYF TGTGCCAGCAGCTTTGGACTAGCGGGGGGGCGGGAGACCCAGTACTTC
many . TRBJ1-2 11 TRBV3-1 CASSPYYGYTF TGTGCCAGCAGCCCGTACTATGGCTACACCTTC
. . TRBJ2-2 13 TRBV5-5 CASSFSLTGELFF TGTGCCAGCAGCTTTTCCCTAACCGGGGAGCTGTTTTTT
many . TRBJ2-7 18 TRBV5-1 CASSLDPLGQYPTYEQYF TGCGCCAGCAGCTTGGACCCCCTAGGACAGTATCCTACCTACGAGCAGTACTTC
many TRBD1 TRBJ2-1 16 TRBV6-5 CASSYSGLTGGNEQFF TGTGCCAGCAGTTACAGTGGGTTGACAGGGGGAAATGAGCAGTTCTTC
once . TRBJ2-7 14 TRBV5-1 CASSLTGQKYDQYF TGCGCCAGCAGCTTAACGGGACAAAAGTACGATCAGTACTTC
many TRBD1 TRBJ2-2 15 TRBV20-1 CSARKTGMDTGELFF TGCAGTGCTAGGAAGACAGGGATGGACACCGGGGAGCTGTTTTTT